This T cell receptor (beta chain) was identified during a study of blood T cell repertoires in COVID-19. Study details: Nucleic acid was either cDNA or gDNA, and it came from T cells, B-cell-depleted T cells, or PBMCs.

In the authors' methods: Scientists estimated how many nucleated cells there were by amplifying reference gene primers. Using immunoSEQ multiplex PCR, the repertoire was profiled, and TCRdb retains in-frame clones only, with some absent. V, J and clone size derive from that table, while D and trimming were established from the DNA sequence. The top ten clones hold about 6.9% of a sample with approximately 260,000 clones, approximately 90% of them seen once. Cohorts were based on clinical histories the participants reported. Sequenced sample: PBMCs or T cells enriched from blood (not recorded which). This receptor was identified in a woman in her 30s with acute COVID-19.

CDR3 nucleotide sequence: TGTGCCAGCAGTGACGTGGCTCGGGGTGACCAGCCCCAGCATTTT. This codes for CASSDVARGDQPQHF. The chain joins TRBV2 to TRBJ1-5; D unclear. The CDR3 runs to 15 residues. Deletions cut 3 bases from V and 7 bases from J, with 16 bases between. CDR1 SNHLY and CDR2 FYNNEI come from the germline V gene.